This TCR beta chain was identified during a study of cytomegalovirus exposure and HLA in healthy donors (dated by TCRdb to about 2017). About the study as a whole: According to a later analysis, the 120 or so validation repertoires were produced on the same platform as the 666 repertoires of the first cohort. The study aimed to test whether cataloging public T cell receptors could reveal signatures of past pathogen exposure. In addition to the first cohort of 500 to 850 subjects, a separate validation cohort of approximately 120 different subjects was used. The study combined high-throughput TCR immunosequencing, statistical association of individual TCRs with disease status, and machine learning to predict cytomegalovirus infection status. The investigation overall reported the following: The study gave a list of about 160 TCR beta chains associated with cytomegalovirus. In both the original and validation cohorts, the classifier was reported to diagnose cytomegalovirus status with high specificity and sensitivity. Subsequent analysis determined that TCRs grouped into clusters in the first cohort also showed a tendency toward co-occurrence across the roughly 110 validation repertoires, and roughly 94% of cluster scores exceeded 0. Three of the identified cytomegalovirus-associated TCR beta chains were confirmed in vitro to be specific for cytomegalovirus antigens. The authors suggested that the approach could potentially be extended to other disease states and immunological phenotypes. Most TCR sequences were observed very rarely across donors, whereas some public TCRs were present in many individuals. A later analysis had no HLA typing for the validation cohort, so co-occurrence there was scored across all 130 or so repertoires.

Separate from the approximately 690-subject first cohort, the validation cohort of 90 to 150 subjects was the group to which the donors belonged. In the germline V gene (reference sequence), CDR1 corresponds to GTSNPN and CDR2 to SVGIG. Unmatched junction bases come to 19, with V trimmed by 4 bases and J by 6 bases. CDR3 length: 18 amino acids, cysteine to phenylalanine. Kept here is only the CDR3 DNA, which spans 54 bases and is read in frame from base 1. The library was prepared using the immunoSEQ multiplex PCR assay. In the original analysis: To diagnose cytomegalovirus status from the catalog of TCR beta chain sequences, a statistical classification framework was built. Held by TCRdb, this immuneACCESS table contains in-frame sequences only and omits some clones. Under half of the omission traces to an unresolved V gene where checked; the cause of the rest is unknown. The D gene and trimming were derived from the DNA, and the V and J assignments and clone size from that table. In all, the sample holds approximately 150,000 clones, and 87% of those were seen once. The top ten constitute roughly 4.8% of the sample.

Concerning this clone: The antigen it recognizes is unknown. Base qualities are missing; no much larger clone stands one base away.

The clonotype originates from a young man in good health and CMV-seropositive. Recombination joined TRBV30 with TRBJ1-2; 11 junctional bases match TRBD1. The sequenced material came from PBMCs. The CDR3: CAWNPSPGTGGLRHGYTF. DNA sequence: TGTGCCTGGAACCCCTCACCCGGGACAGGGGGGCTCAGACATGGCTACACCTTC.